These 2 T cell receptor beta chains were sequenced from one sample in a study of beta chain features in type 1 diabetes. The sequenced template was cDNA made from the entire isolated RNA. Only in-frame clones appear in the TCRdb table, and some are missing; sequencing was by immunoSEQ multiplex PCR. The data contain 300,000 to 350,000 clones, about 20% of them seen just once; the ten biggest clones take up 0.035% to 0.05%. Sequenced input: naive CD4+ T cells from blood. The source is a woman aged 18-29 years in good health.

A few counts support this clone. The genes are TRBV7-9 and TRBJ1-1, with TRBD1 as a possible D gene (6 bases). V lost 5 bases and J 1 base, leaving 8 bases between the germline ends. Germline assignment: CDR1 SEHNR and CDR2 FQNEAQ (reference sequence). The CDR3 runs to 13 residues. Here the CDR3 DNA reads TGTGCCAGCAGCGGACAGACGAACACTGAAGCTTTCTTT. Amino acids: CASSGQTNTEAFF.

Here the CDR3 DNA reads TGTGCCAGCTCACCACAAGAGGTCGGGGGGAATGAAAAACTGTTTTTT. It codes for CASSPQEVGGNEKLFF. V is TRBV18 and J is TRBJ1-4, with TRBD1 as a possible D gene (5 bases). This CDR3 has 16 amino acids. Germline CDR1 reads KGHSH; CDR2 reads LQKENI. V was cut by 1 base and J by 5 bases, with 14 bases left in between. The variable domain in full, with the rest retrieved from reference TRBV18 and TRBJ1-4, is NAGVMQNPRHLVRRRGQEARLRCSPMKGHSHVYWYRQLPEEGLKFMVYLQKENIIDESGMPKERFSAEFPKEGPSILRIQQVVRGDSAAYFCASSPQEVGGNEKLFFGSGTQLSVL.